The rows below give T cell receptor beta chains drawn from one sample of a study of T cells in Graves' hyperthyroidism and ophthalmopathy. One entry per CDR3 protein results from TCRdb running MiXCR on the multiplex PCR reads. The repertoire holds 400,000 or so distinct CDR3 sequences, with approximately 14% as singletons. The specimen was blood. The receptors derive from a woman in her 30s with Graves' ophthalmopathy. Each CDR3 is given with its conserved first and last residue. The D gene is left open where the match is weak. Clone size is given for some rows only: seen once, a few or many times, or a class if the clone is expanded.

D,V,size,CDR3
TRBD1,TRBV6-1,many,CASSYPRDRGYEQYF
NA,TRBV3-1,many,CASSQVAGVQPQHF
TRBD1,TRBV5-5,many,CASSITGARNQPQHF
NA,TRBV18,many,CASSPPIGTKFANTGELFF
NA,TRBV30,many,CAWTEGYSNQPQHF
NA,TRBV7-6,many,CASSLADGYEQYF
TRBD2,TRBV18,many,CASSPRMRGGADTQYF
TRBD1,TRBV27,many,CASSMGQGPYEQYF
TRBD1,TRBV2,many,CASSAGQGAIDTEAFF
TRBD1,TRBV5-6,few,CASSLATGDNQPQHF
TRBD2,TRBV7-2,many,CASSSLSVAGGRETQYF
NA,TRBV24-1,many,CATSDPRGSPYNEQFF
NA,TRBV10-3,few,CAISEPNHETQYF
NA,TRBV13,many,CASSLKYEQYF
TRBD1,TRBV30,many,CAWTRQTGSNEKLFF
NA,TRBV10-2,few,CASSAPSGANVLTF
NA,TRBV7-2,few,CASSPRTDQETQYF
NA,TRBV7-2,many,CASTPSGGLVYEQYF
TRBD1,TRBV27,many,CASSYWDREYVTLHEQFF
NA,TRBV11-2,many,CASSVGLNSYNEQFF
TRBD1,TRBV29-1,NA,CSVEPGQGPGEQYF
TRBD1,TRBV30,many,CAWSPGTVTYEQYF